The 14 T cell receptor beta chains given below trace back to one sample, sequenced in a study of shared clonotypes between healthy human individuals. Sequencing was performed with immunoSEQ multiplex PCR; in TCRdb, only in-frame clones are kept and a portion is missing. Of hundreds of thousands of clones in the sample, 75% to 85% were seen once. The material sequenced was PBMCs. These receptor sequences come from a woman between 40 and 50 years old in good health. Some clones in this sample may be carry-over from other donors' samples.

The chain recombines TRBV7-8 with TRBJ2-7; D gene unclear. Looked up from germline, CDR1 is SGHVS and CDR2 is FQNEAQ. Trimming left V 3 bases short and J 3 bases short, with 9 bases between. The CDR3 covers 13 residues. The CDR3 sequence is CASSLNRIYEQYF. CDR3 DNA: TGTGCCAGCAGCTTGAACAGAATCTACGAGCAGTACTTC.

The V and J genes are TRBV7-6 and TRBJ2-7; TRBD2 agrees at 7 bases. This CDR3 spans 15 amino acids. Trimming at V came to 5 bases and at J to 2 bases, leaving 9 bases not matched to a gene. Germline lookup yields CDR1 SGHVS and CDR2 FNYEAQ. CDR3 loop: CASSPRTSGAYEQYF. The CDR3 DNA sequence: TGTGCCAGCAGCCCTAGGACTAGTGGGGCCTACGAGCAGTACTTC.

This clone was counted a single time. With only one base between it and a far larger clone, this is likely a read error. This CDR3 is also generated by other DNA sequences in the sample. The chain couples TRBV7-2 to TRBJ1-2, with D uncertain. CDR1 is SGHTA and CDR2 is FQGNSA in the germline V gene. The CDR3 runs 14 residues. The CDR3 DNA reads TGTGCTAGCAGCTTAGCTGCTATCGGCTATGGCTACACCTTC. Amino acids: CASSLAAIGYGYTF.

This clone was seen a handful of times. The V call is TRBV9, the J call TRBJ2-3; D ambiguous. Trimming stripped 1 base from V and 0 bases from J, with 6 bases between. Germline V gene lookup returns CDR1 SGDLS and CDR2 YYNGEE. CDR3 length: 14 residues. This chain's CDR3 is CASSVLYSTDTQYF. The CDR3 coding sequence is TGTGCCAGCAGCGTATTGTACAGCACAGATACGCAGTATTTT.

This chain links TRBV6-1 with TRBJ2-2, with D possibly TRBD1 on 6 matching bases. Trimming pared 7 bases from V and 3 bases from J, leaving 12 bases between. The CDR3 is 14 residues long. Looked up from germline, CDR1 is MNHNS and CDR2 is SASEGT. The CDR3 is CASTRGGYTGELFF. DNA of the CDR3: TGTGCCAGCACCCGAGGGGGTTACACCGGGGAGCTGTTTTTT.

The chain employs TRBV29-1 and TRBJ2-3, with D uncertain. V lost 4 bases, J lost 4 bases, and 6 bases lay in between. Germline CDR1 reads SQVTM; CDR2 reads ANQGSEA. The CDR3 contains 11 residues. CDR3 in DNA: TGCAGCGTTGTCCGGGCAGATACGCAGTATTTT. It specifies CSVVRADTQYF.

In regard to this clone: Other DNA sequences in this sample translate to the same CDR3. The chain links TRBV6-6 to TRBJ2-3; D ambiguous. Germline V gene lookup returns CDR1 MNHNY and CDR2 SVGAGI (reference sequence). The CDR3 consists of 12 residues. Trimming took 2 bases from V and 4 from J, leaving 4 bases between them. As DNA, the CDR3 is TGTGCCAGCAGTTACCGGGCAGATACGCAGTATTTT. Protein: CASSYRADTQYF.

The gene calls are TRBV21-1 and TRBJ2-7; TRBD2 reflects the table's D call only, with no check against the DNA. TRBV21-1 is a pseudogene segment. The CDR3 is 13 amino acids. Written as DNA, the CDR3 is TGTGCCAGCAGGACTAGCGGGAGATACGAGCAGTACTTC. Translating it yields CASRTSGRYEQYF.

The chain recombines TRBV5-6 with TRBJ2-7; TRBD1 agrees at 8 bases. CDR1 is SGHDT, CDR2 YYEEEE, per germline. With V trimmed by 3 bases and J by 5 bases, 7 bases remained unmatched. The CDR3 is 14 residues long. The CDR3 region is CASSWGAGGNEQYF. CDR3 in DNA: TGTGCCAGCAGCTGGGGCGCAGGGGGCAACGAGCAGTACTTC.

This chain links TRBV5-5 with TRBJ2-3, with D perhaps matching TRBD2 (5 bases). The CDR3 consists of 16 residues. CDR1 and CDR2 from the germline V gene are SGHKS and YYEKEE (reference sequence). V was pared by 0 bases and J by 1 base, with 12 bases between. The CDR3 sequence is CASSLGPSKGTDTQYF. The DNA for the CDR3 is TGTGCCAGCAGCTTGGGCCCTAGCAAAGGCACAGATACGCAGTATTTT.

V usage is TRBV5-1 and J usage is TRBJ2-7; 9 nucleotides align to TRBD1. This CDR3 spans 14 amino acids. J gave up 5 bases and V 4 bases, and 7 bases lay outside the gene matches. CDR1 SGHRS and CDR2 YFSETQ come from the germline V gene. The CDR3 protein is CASSRAGTGNEQYF. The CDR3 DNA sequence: TGCGCCAGCAGCAGAGCCGGGACAGGGAACGAGCAGTACTTC.

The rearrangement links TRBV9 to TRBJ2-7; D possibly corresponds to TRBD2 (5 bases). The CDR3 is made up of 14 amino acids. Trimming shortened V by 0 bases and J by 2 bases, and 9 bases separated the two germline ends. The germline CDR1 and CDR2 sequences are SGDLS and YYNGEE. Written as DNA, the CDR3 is TGTGCCAGCAGCGTAGCTGCGGGCACCTACGAGCAGTACTTC. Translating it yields CASSVAAGTYEQYF.

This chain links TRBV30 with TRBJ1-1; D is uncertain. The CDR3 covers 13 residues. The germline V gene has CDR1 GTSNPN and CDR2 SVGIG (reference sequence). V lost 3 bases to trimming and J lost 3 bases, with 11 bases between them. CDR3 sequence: CAWRSTGHTEAFF. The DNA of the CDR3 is TGTGCCTGGAGGTCCACTGGGCACACTGAAGCTTTCTTT. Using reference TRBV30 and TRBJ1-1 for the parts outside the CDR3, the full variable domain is SQTIHQWPATLVQPVGSPLSLECTVEGTSNPNLYWYRQAAGRGLQLLFYSVGIGQISSEVPQNLSASRPQDRQFILSSKKLLLSDSGFYLCAWRSTGHTEAFFGQGTRLTVV.

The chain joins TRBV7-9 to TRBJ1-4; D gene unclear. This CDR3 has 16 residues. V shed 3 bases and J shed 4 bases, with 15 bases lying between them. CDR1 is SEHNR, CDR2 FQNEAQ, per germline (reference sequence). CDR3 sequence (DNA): TGTGCCAGCAGCTTGGCCGGAGGGTATGGTAATGAAAAACTGTTTTTT. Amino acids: CASSLAGGYGNEKLFF.